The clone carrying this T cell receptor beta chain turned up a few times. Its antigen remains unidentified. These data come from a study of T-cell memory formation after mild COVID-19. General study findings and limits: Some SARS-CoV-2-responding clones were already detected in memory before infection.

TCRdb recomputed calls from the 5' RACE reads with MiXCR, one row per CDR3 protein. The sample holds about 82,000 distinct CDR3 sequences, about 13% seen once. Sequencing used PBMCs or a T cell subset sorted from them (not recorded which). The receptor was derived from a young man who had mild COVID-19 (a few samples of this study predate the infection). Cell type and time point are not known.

The CDR3 reads CSAWTVGGGDTEAFF. CDR3 DNA: TGCAGTGCTTGGACCGTCGGGGGCGGAGATACTGAAGCTTTCTTT. This chain joins TRBV20-1 and TRBJ1-1; possibly TRBD1 for D (6 bases). Per germline, CDR1 DFQATT and CDR2 SNEGSKA (reference sequence). V shed 5 bases and J shed 5 bases, with 21 bases lying between them. CDR3 size: 15 residues.